The rows below give T cell receptor beta chains drawn from one sample of a study of identical twins. TCRdb redid the calling of the 5' RACE reads with MiXCR, one entry per CDR3 protein. Among approximately 700,000 distinct CDR3 sequences listed, over 15% were seen once. These sequences were also reported in another study, on T cells expressing NK-cell markers.

Sample: PBMCs. The receptors here all came from a woman aged 18-29 years in good health. Both conserved end residues are trimmed from each CDR3. Each record gives: V gene, J gene, clone size, CDR3 protein. Rows may omit the clone size; those that give it use once, few, many or a size class.

v_gene: TRBV7-2; j_gene: TRBJ2-5; abundance: -; CDR3aa: ASSLRAGRGTQY
v_gene: TRBV7-9; j_gene: TRBJ2-1; abundance: -; CDR3aa: ASSLEGRDRAYNEQF
v_gene: TRBV3-1; j_gene: TRBJ2-5; abundance: -; CDR3aa: ASSHQTGTKETQY
v_gene: TRBV7-9; j_gene: TRBJ2-3; abundance: -; CDR3aa: ASSSGIRADTQY
v_gene: TRBV4-3; j_gene: TRBJ2-3; abundance: -; CDR3aa: ASSPRLASTDTQY
v_gene: TRBV7-9; j_gene: TRBJ1-1; abundance: many; CDR3aa: ASSLYGENTEAF
v_gene: TRBV7-8; j_gene: TRBJ2-7; abundance: -; CDR3aa: ASSLGLLAGVIKYEQY
v_gene: TRBV27; j_gene: TRBJ2-7; abundance: -; CDR3aa: ASRILGQGAEEQY
v_gene: TRBV12-3/TRBV12-4; j_gene: TRBJ2-2; abundance: many; CDR3aa: ASSLLYTGELF
v_gene: TRBV20-1; j_gene: TRBJ2-7; abundance: few; CDR3aa: SAREVAGGDEQY
v_gene: TRBV12-3/TRBV12-4; j_gene: TRBJ2-6; abundance: few; CDR3aa: ASSLKGSSGANVLT
v_gene: TRBV7-8; j_gene: TRBJ2-2; abundance: few; CDR3aa: ASSGWLGDGLF
v_gene: TRBV6-2/TRBV6-3; j_gene: TRBJ2-1; abundance: many; CDR3aa: ASSSAVEQF
v_gene: TRBV6-2/TRBV6-3; j_gene: TRBJ2-3; abundance: -; CDR3aa: ASSRPSLAGAPDTQY
v_gene: TRBV4-1; j_gene: TRBJ2-2; abundance: -; CDR3aa: ASSRGTGVRDTGELF
v_gene: TRBV7-2; j_gene: TRBJ2-3; abundance: -; CDR3aa: ASSLRETKQY
v_gene: TRBV5-1; j_gene: TRBJ2-7; abundance: -; CDR3aa: ASSSQGQGAWQY
v_gene: TRBV12-3/TRBV12-4; j_gene: TRBJ2-3; abundance: -; CDR3aa: AGSSGETQY
v_gene: TRBV20-1; j_gene: TRBJ1-5; abundance: -; CDR3aa: SAGVNPRDQH
v_gene: TRBV9; j_gene: TRBJ2-5; abundance: -; CDR3aa: ASSVAGTGVETQY
v_gene: TRBV9; j_gene: TRBJ2-2; abundance: -; CDR3aa: ASSGLAGGTGELF
v_gene: TRBV10-2; j_gene: TRBJ2-1; abundance: -; CDR3aa: ASSTPGREYNEQF
v_gene: TRBV11-2; j_gene: TRBJ2-3; abundance: -; CDR3aa: ASTPRAGGRGDTQY
v_gene: TRBV20-1; j_gene: TRBJ2-1; abundance: -; CDR3aa: SAGTGDHNEQF
v_gene: TRBV27; j_gene: TRBJ2-1; abundance: -; CDR3aa: ASSPRQGGYNEQF
v_gene: TRBV20-1; j_gene: TRBJ2-1; abundance: few; CDR3aa: SARLAGDDEQF
v_gene: TRBV5-5; j_gene: TRBJ2-1; abundance: few; CDR3aa: ASRATGWEF
v_gene: TRBV20-1; j_gene: TRBJ1-5; abundance: -; CDR3aa: SAPTGAGNQPQH
v_gene: TRBV27; j_gene: TRBJ1-5; abundance: few; CDR3aa: ASSSAREGAAQH
v_gene: TRBV29-1; j_gene: TRBJ1-2; abundance: -; CDR3aa: SVVAGYT
v_gene: TRBV28; j_gene: TRBJ2-7; abundance: -; CDR3aa: ASSWPGQTTYEQY
v_gene: TRBV20-1; j_gene: TRBJ2-5; abundance: few; CDR3aa: SAVRGDPETQY
v_gene: TRBV7-9; j_gene: TRBJ2-1; abundance: few; CDR3aa: ASSLVGANEQF
v_gene: TRBV5-1; j_gene: TRBJ1-1; abundance: -; CDR3aa: ASSDKDPTF